This TCR beta chain came from a study of T cells in Graves' hyperthyroidism and ophthalmopathy. Amplification yielded TCR beta CDR3 regions, with RNA transcripts as the source. The HTBI primer set was used in a first-round RT-PCR of the TCR CDR3. TCRdb redid the calling of the multiplex PCR reads with MiXCR, one entry per CDR3 protein. The table shows about 520,000 distinct CDR3 sequences, with 20% occurring only once. This CDR3 is 13 amino acids long. The V end lost 2 bases, the J end lost 6 bases, and 8 bases lay between the germline ends. Germline CDR1 is MNHEY and CDR2 is SMNVEV (reference sequence).

The TCR was taken from a man aged 18 to 30 with Graves' hyperthyroidism. This chain connects TRBV27 to TRBJ1-5; D is ambiguous. What was sequenced was blood. The CDR3 bases are TGTGCCAGCAGTTTAAAAAGGGCTCAGCCCCAGCATTTT. Protein sequence: CASSLKRAQPQHF.